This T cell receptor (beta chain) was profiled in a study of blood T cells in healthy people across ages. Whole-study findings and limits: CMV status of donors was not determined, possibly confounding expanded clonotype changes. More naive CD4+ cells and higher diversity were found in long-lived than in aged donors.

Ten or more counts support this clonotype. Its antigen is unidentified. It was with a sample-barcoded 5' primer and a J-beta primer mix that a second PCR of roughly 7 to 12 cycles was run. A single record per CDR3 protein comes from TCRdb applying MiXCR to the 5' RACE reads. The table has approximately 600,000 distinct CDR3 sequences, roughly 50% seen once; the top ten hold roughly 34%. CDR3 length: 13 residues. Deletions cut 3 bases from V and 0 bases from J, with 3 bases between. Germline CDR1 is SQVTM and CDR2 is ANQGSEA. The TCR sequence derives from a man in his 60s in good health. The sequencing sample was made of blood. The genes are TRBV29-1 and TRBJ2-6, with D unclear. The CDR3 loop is CSVDSSGANVLTF. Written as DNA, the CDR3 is TGCAGCGTTGACAGCTCTGGGGCCAACGTCCTGACTTTC.